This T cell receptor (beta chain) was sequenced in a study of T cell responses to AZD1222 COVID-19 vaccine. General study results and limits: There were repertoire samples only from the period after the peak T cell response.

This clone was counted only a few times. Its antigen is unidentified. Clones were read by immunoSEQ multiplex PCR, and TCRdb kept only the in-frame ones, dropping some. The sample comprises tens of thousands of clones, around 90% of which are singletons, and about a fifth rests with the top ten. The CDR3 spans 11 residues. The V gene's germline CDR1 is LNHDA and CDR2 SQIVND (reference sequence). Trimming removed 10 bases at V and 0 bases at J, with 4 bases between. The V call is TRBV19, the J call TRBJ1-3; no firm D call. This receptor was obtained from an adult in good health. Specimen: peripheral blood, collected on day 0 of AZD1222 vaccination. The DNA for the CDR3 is TGTGCCATGAGCTCTGGAAACACCATATATTTT. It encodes CAMSSGNTIYF.